In its sample, the clone carrying this T cell receptor beta chain was seen once. Other DNA sequences in this sample translate to the same CDR3. This entry is derived from a study of shared clonotypes between healthy human individuals. The CDR3 has 15 amino acids. V lost 5 bases, J lost 0 bases, and 12 bases lay in between. Germline CDR1 reads SEHNR; CDR2 reads FQNEAQ (reference sequence). Repertoires were generated with immunoSEQ multiplex PCR, while TCRdb's copy carries only in-frame clones and drops some. Here the sample spans over 2 million clones, 92% being singletons. Sample: naive CD4+ T cells from PBMCs. Subset noted: CD45RA+ positively selected. The clonotype originates from a man aged 18 to 29 in good health. Some clones in this sample may be carry-over from other donors' samples. The chain recombines TRBV7-9 with TRBJ2-3; D is perhaps TRBD2 (5 bases). The CDR3 here is CASSPRTGSTDTQYF. For the CDR3, the DNA is TGTGCCAGCAGCCCACGGACGGGAAGCACAGATACGCAGTATTTT.